This T cell receptor (beta chain) derives from a study of T cell repertoires in cytomegalovirus infection. Study details: Matching HLA type, along with CMV infection, was indicated by public TCR beta signatures. Regarding the study as a whole: Pooled public TCR beta family frequency picked out CMV carriers with the relevant HLA. The ex vivo response was dominated by HLA-C-restricted CMV-specific TCR beta clonotypes.

Points on this clonotype: What it binds is not known.

The germline V gene has CDR1 KGHSH and CDR2 LQKENI. The ends were cut back, 6 bases at V and 2 bases at J, with 11 bases in the middle. This CDR3 region has 13 residues. TCRdb itself ran the reads through MiXCR, one entry per CDR3 protein. This sample yields hundreds of thousands of distinct CDR3 sequences, of which approximately 32% are seen a single time; approximately 14% belongs to the top ten. Sequences were obtained from PBMCs. V and J are TRBV18 and TRBJ2-7; weak D call: TRBD1 (6 bases). This clonotype was obtained from a human donor in good health (CMV status not recorded). Some clones in this sample may be carry-over from other donors' samples. The DNA of the CDR3 is TGTGCCAGCTCCCGGACAGACCCCTACGAGCAGTACTTC. Translating gives CASSRTDPYEQYF.